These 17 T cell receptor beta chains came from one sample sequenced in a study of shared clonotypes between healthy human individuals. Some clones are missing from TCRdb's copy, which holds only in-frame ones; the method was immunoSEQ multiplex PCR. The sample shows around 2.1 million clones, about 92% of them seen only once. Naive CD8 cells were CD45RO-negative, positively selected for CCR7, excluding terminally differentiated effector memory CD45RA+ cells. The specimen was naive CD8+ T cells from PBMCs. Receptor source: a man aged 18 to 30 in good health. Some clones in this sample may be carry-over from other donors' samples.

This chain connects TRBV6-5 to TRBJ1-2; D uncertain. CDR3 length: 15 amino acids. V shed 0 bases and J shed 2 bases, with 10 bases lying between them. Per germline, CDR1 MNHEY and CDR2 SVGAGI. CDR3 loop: CASSYSTWQNYGYTF. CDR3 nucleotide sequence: TGTGCCAGCAGTTACTCGACATGGCAGAACTATGGCTACACCTTC.

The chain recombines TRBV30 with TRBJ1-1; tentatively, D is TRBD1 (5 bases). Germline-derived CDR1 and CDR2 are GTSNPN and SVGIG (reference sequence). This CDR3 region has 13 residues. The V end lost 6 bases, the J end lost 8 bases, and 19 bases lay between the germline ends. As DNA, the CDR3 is TGTGCCTGTTCCTGGACACCGCAGACCGAAGCTTTCTTT. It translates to CACSWTPQTEAFF.

CDR3 sequence: CASSDQGQGDTEAFF. CDR3 sequence (DNA): TGCGCCAGCAGTGACCAGGGACAGGGGGACACTGAAGCTTTCTTT. This sequence joins TRBV10-1 and TRBJ1-1, with 11 bases aligning to TRBD1. From germline, CDR1 is WNHNN and CDR2 SYGVQD (reference sequence). This CDR3 comprises 15 residues. Trimming cost V 3 bases and J 3 bases; bases outside gene matches: 3.

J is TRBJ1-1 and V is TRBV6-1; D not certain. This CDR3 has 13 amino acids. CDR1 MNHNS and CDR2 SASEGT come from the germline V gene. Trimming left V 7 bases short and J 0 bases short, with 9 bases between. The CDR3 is CASIGRLNTEAFF. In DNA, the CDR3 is TGTGCCAGCATAGGTCGGTTGAACACTGAAGCTTTCTTT.

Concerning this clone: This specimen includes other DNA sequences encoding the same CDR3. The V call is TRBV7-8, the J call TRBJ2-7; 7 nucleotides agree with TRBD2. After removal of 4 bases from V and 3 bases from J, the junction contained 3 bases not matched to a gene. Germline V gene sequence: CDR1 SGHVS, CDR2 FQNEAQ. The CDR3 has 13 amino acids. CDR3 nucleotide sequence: TGTGCCAGCAGCTCTAGCGGAAGCTACGAGCAGTACTTC. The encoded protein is CASSSSGSYEQYF.

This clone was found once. This CDR3 is CASSFKGAGELFF. In nucleotides, the CDR3 is TGTGCCAGCAGCTTCAAAGGGGCCGGGGAGCTGTTTTTT. The chain has TRBV5-4 and TRBJ2-2, with D perhaps matching TRBD1 (5 bases). CDR3 length equals 13 residues. V was clipped by 2 bases and J by 6 bases, with 8 bases between them. Germline V lookup: CDR1 SGHNT, CDR2 YYREEE (reference sequence).

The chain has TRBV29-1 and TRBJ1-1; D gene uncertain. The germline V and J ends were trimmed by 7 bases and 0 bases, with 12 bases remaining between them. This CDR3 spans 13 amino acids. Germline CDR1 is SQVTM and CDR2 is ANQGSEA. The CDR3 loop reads CSAPDQLNTEAFF. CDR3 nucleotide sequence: TGCAGCGCCCCTGACCAACTGAACACTGAAGCTTTCTTT. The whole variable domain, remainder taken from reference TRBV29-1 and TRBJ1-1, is SAVISQKPSRDICQRGTSLTIQCQVDSQVTMMFWYRQQPGQSLTLIATANQGSEATYESGFVIDKFPISRPNLTFSTLTVSNMSPEDSSIYLCSAPDQLNTEAFFGQGTRLTVV.

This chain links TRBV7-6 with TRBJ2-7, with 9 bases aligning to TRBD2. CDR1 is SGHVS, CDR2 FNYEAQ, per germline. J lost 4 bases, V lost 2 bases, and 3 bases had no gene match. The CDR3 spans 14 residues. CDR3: CASSLLAGNYEQYF. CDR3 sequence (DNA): TGTGCCAGCAGCTTACTAGCGGGGAATTACGAGCAGTACTTC.

CDR3 nucleotide sequence: TGTGCCAGTCTCCCGAGGCAGGGGGCGGTCGGGGAGCTGTTTTTT. Translated, it gives CASLPRQGAVGELFF. This chain connects TRBV25-1 to TRBJ2-2, with TRBD1 identical over 8 bases. Germline-derived CDR1 and CDR2 are MGHDK and SYGVNS. The CDR3 covers 15 residues. Unmatched junction bases numbered 13, after V lost 9 bases and J lost 7 bases.

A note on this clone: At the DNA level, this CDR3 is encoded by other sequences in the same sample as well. The CDR3 is CASSLGWTGELFF. The CDR3 DNA follows: TGTGCCAGCAGCTTAGGATGGACCGGGGAGCTGTTTTTT. The chain joins TRBV7-2 to TRBJ2-2; D is ambiguous. The germline V gene has CDR1 SGHTA and CDR2 FQGNSA. This CDR3 spans 13 amino acids. V was clipped by 1 base and J by 5 bases, with 5 bases between them.

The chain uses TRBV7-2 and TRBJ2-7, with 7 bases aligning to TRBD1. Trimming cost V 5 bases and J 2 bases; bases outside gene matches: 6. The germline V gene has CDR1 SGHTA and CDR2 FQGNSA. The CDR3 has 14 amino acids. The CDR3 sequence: CASSPRTGPYEQYF. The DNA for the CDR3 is TGTGCCAGCAGCCCCCGGACAGGCCCCTACGAGCAGTACTTC.

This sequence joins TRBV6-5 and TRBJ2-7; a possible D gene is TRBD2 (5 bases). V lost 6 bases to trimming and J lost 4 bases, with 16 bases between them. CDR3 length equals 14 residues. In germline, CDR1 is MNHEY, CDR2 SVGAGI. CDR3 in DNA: TGTGCCAGCAGAAACGGGATGGGGTTGTACGAGCAGTACTTC. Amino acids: CASRNGMGLYEQYF.

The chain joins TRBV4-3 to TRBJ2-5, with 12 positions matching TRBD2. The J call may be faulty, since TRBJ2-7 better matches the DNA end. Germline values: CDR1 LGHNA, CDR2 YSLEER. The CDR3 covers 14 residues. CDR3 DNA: TGCGCCAGCAGTCCGGGACTAGCGGGCCACGAGCAGTACTTC. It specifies CASSPGLAGHEQYF.

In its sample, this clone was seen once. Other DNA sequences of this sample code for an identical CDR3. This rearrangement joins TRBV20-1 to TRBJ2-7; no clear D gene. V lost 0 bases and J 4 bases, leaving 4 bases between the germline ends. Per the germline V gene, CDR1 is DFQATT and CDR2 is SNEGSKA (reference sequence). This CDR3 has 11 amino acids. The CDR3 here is CSARDYYEQYF. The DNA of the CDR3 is TGCAGTGCTAGAGACTATTACGAGCAGTACTTC.

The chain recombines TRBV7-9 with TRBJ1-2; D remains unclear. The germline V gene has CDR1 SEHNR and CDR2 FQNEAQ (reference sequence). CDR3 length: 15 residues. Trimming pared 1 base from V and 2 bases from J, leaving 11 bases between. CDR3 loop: CASSLVALSNYGYTF. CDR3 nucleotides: TGTGCCAGCAGCTTAGTAGCCCTGTCGAACTATGGCTACACCTTC.

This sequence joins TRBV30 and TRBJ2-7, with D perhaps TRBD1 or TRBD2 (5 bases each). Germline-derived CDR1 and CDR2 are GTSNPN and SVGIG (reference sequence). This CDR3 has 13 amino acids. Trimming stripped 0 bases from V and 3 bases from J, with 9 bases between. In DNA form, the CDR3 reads TGTGCCTGGAGTGTGGGGACGAACTACGAGCAGTACTTC. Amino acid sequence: CAWSVGTNYEQYF.

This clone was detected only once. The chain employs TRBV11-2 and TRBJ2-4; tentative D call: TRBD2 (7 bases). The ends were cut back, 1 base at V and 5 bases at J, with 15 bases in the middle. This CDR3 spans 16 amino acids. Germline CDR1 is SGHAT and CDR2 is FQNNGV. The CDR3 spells CASSLGGGVVENIQYF. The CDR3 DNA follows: TGTGCCAGCAGCTTAGGCGGGGGCGTCGTAGAAAACATTCAGTACTTC. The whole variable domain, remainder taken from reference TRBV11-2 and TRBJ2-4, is EAGVAQSPRYKIIEKRQSVAFWCNPISGHATLYWYQQILGQGPKLLIQFQNNGVVDDSQLPKDRFSAERLKGVDSTLKIQPAKLEDSAVYLCASSLGGGVVENIQYFGAGTRLSVL.